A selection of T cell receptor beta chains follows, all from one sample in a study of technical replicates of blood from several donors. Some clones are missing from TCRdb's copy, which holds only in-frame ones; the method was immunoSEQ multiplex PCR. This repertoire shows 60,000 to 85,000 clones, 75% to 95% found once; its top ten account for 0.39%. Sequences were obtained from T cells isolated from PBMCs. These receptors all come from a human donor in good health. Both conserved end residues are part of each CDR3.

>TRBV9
CASSAAGGGVVETQYF
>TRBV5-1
CASGMPGGTEAFF
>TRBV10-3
CAISGGGQGATEAFF
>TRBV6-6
CASRAHRGRETQYF
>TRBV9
CASSGGLAGGQNTGELFF
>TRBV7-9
CASSLGRSTDTQYF
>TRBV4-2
CASSPWGEANYGYTF
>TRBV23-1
CASSHRGPRQYGYTF
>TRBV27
CASSLSPHTDTQYF
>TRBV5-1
CASSLARLNTEAFF
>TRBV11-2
CASSGLGLAEVTGELFF
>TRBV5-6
CASSLTGVRETQYF
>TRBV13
CASSVLAGWSSTDTQYF
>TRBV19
CASSIPGTEMNTEAFF
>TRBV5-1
CASSLAIPGQGGNTIYF
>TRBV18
CASSPGQNNEQFF
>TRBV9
CASSPAEFASGITDTQYF
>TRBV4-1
CASSQGLAGGDEQFF
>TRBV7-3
CASSWTGAGEQYF
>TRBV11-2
CASSLANSGNTIYF
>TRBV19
CASSSQSGGGENIQYF
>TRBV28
CASRVATGGDNQPQHF
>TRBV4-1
CASSHGEGEKLFF
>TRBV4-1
CASSHREQGEETQYF
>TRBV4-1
CASSQGQWTNTEAFF
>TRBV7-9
CASSLPTGLNTEAFF
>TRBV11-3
CASSLGLAGGQADTQYF
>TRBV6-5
CASRDTRGRGGYTF
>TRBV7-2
CASSLATGQNTEAFF
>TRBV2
CALPGQGARSYGYTF
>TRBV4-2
CASSQGGLAGEGDEQYF
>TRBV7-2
CASSTQGSQETQYF
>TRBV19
CASSIGETGGNTEAFF
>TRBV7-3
CVSSARGSSEQYF
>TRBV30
CARSNRGNTDTQYF
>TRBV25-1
CASSLQGPYGYTF
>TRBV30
CAWTQYGTSFYEQFF
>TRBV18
CASSPPEGRNQPQHF
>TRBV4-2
CASSQDKDGRAYNEQFF
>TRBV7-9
CASSLDGDGGKTYNEQFF
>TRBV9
CASSVTTSGTASYEQFF
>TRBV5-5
CASSLGGTVYGYTF
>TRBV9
CASSPEGTGGSGQYF
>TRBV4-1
CASSQVGRGAKNIQYF
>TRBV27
CASSLSLNQPQHF
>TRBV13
CASSFGQGPSGNTIYF
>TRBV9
CASSGGTQGLNYGYTF
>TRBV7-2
CASSFRLAGDGTDTQYF
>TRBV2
CASIEGITNEKLFF
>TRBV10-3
CAITPGGGQPQHF
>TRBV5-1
CASAHGRLPDTQYF
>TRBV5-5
CASSLEGRGKETQYF
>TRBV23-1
CASSQKGTKYPSYYEQYF
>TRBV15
CATSRGQLNTEAFF
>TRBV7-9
CASSLEGSLGNQPQHF
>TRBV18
CASSPPGQGVYGYTF
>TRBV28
CASSLQVGNTIYF
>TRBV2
CASSERYMNTEAFF
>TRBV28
CASKDDSSNQPQHF
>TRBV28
CASSFSLAAVSYEQYF